This T cell receptor beta chain comes out of a study of cytomegalovirus exposure and HLA in healthy donors. In this sample, this clone turned up once. V was trimmed by 3 bases and J by 0 bases, leaving 16 bases between them. Per germline, CDR1 SGHNT and CDR2 YYREEE (reference sequence). CDR3 length: 17 amino acids. Researchers ran the PCR with 60 Vbeta and 13 Jbeta primers. Here immunoSEQ multiplex PCR was the method, and the copy in TCRdb shows in-frame clones only, minus some. The sample lists around 98,000 clones; approximately 78% were seen once. This TCR came from a man aged 35 to 55 in good health and CMV-seronegative. The sample consisted of PBMCs. The chain links TRBV5-4 to TRBJ2-1, with D perhaps matching TRBD2 (7 bases). The CDR3 loop is CASSSMGRGRSYNEQFF. The CDR3 DNA reads TGTGCCAGCAGCTCTATGGGGCGGGGGCGCTCCTACAATGAGCAGTTCTTC.